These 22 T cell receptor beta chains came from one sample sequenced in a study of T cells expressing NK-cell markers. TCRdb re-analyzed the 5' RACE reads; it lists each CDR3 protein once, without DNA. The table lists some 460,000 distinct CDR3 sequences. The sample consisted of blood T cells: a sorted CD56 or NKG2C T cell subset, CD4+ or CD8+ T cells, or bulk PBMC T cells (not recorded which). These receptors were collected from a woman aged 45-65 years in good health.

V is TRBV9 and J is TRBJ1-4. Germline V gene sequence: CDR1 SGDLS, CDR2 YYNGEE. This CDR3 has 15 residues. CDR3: CASSVVGKEGEKLFF.

The CDR3 sequence: CASSEPGQGGEAFF. The chain uses TRBV5-1 and TRBJ1-1; TCRdb reports TRBD1, a call that lacks DNA to check it against. Germline V lookup: CDR1 SGHRS, CDR2 YFSETQ. This CDR3 has 14 residues.

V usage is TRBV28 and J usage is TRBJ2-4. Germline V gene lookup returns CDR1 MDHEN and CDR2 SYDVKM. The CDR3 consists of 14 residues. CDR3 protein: CASSFWGAKNIQYF.

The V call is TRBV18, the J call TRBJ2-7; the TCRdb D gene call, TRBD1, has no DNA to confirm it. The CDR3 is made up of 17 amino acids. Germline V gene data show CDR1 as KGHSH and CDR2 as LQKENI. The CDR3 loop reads CASSPISAGTGTYEQYF.

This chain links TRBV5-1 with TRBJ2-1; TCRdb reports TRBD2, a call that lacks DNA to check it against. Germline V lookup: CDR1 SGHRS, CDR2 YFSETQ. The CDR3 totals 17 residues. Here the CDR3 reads CASSLGRGGRGYNEQFF.

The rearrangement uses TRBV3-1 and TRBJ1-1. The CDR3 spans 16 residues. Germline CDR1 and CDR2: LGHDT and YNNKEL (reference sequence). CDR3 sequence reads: CASNPGPRDGSWVAFF.

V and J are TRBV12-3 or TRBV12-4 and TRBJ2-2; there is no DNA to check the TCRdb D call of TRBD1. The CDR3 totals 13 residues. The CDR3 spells CASSEGGVGELFF.

Here the CDR3 reads CASSESFRVAAFF. The rearrangement uses TRBV6-1 and TRBJ1-1. Germline lookup yields CDR1 MNHNS and CDR2 SASEGT. The length of the CDR3 is 13 residues.

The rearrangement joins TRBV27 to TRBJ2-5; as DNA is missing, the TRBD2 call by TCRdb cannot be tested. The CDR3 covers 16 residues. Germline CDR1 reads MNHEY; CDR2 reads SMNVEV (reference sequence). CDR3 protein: CASNRGLADPQETQYF.

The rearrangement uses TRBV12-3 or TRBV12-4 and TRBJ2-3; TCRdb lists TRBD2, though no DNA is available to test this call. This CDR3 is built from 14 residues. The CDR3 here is CASRLSSSTDTQYF.

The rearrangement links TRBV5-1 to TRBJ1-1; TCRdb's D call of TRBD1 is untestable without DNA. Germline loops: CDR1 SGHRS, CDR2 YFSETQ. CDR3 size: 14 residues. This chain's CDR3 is CASSLRDRNGEAFF.

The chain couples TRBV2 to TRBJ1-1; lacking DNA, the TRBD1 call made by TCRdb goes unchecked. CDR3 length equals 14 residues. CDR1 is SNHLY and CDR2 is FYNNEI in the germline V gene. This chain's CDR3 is CASFSGDAVFEAFF.

CDR3 protein: CASPDCQETQYF. The rearrangement joins TRBV10-2 to TRBJ2-5; the TRBD2 assignment by TCRdb is unverifiable without DNA. Germline values: CDR1 WSHSY, CDR2 SAAADI. This CDR3 spans 12 amino acids.

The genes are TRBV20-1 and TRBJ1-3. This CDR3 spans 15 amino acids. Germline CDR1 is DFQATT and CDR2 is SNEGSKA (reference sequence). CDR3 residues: CSARPTASSGNTIYF.

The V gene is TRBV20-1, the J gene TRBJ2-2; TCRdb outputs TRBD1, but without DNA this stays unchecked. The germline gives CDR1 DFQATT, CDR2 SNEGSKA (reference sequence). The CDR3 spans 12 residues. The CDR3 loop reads CSAPRPGGELFF.

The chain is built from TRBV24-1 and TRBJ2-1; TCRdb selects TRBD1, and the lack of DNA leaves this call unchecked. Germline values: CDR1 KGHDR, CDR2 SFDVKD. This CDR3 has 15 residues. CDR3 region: CATSPKSTVTNEQFF.

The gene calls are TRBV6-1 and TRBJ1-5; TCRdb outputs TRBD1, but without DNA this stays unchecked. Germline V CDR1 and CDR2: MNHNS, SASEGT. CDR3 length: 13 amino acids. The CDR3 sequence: CASSEARLGAQHF.

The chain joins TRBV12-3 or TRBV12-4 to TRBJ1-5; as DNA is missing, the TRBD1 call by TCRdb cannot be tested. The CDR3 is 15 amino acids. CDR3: CASSPTRQSNQPQHF.

The CDR3 protein is CSAPGATFQETQYF. The rearrangement joins TRBV20-1 to TRBJ2-5; TCRdb picks TRBD1, but there is no DNA to check that call. The germline V gene has CDR1 DFQATT and CDR2 SNEGSKA (reference sequence). The CDR3 extends over 14 amino acids.

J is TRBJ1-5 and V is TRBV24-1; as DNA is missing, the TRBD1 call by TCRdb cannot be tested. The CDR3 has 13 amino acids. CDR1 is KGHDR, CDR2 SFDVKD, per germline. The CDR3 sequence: CATSEEGYRALHF.

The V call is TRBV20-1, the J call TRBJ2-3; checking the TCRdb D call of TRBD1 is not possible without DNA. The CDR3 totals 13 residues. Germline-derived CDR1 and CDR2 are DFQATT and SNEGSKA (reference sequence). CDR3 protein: CSATRGNSYTQYF.

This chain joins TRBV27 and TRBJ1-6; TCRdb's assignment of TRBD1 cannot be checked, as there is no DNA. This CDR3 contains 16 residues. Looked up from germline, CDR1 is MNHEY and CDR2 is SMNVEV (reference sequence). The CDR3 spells CASRVLTAGDNSPLHF.